This T cell receptor (beta chain) was observed in a study of T cells after yellow fever vaccination. Whole-study context: The authors prepared low-cell-number fractions using SMART-Seq v4 Ultra Low Input.

This clonotype was observed many times. The antigen remains unidentified. MiXCR, applied by TCRdb to the 5' RACE reads, yields one record per CDR3 protein. This table holds 250,000 or so distinct CDR3 sequences, about 3.5% found once. Findings and limits, study-wide: Subsequent booster samples again held most clones from primary vaccination (just under 98% CD4, roughly 88% CD8). By day 5 rather than day 15, the secondary response had peaked, though it was weaker. Sorted repertoires could include abundant contaminating clonotypes from bulk cells.

The CDR3 is made up of 13 amino acids. V dropped 4 bases and J dropped 5 bases, with 8 bases sitting between them. This TCR came from a man aged 18 to 29 who received the YFV17D yellow fever vaccine. The J gene is TRBJ1-4, the V gene TRBV12-3 or TRBV12-4, with D possibly matching TRBD1 (6 bases). The sample consisted of PBMCs, taken 15 days after the yellow fever booster vaccination. The DNA for the CDR3 is TGTGCCAGCAGTTGGGACATAAATGAAAAACTGTTTTTT. Its translation is CASSWDINEKLFF.